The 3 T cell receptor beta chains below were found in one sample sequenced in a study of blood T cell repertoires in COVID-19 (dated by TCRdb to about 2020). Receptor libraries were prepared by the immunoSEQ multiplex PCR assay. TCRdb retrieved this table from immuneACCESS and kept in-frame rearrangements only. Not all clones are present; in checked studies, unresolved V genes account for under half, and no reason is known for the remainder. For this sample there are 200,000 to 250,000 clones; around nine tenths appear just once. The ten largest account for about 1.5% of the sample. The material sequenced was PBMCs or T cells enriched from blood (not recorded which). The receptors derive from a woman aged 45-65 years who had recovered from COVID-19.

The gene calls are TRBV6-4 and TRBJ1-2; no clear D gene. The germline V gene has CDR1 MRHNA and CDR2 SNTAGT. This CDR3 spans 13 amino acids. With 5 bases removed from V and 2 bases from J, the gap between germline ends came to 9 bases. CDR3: CASSPGGNYGYTF. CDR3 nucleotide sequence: TGTGCCAGCAGTCCAGGTGGGAACTATGGCTACACCTTC.

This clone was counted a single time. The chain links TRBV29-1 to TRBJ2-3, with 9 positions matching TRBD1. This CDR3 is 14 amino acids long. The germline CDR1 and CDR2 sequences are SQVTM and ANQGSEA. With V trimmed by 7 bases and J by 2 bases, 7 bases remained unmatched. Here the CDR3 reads CSGSGQGNTDTQYF. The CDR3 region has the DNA TGCAGCGGTTCTGGACAGGGGAACACAGATACGCAGTATTTT.

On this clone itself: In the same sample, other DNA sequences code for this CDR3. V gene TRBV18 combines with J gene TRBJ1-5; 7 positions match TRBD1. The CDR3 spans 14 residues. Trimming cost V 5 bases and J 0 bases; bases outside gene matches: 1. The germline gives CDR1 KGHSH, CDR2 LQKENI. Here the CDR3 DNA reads TGTGCCAGCTCAGGACAGGATAGCAATCAGCCCCAGCATTTT. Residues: CASSGQDSNQPQHF. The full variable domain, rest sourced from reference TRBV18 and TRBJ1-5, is NAGVMQNPRHLVRRRGQEARLRCSPMKGHSHVYWYRQLPEEGLKFMVYLQKENIIDESGMPKERFSAEFPKEGPSILRIQQVVRGDSAAYFCASSGQDSNQPQHFGDGTRLSIL.